This TCR beta chain was identified during a study of T-cell reconstitution after alpha-beta-depleted transplantation in children. This clonotype was recorded at least ten times. A library of TCRbeta sequences, prepared with unique molecular identifiers, was generated. TCRdb recomputed calls from the PCR reads with MiXCR, one row per CDR3 protein. The profile shows some 400,000 distinct CDR3 sequences, about a fifth of them singletons. This specimen consisted of PBMCs from the stem cell graft donor, obtained from the stem cell graft. This receptor was obtained from a human donor who donated a stem cell graft to a child with acute myeloid leukemia.

The CDR3 bases are TGCGCCAGCAGTGAGTCGAGGTCGGTGAACTATGGCTACACCTTC. Residues: CASSESRSVNYGYTF. V is TRBV10-2 and J is TRBJ1-2; D uncertain. The CDR3 consists of 15 residues. Trimming pared 0 bases from V and 2 bases from J, leaving 10 bases between. Germline values: CDR1 WSHSY, CDR2 SAAADI.